This record concerns one T cell receptor beta chain sequence. There is no known antigen for this receptor. There are no base qualities to consult, and no much larger clone falls within one base. Reading the label with the study, this specimen's time point is: baseline before oral tofacitinib. Peripheral blood and lesional scalp punch biopsies were obtained from patients with alopecia areata. PBMCs were isolated by density centrifugation and stained for CD3, CD4 and CD8, after which CD4+ and CD8+ T cells were sorted on a FACSAria. This sample was included in a study of CD8+ T cells in alopecia areata (dated by TCRdb to the late 2010s). Regarding the complete study: Treated patients were enrolled in an open-label pilot trial of oral tofacitinib at 5 to 10 mg twice daily for moderate-to-severe alopecia areata. Patients received tofacitinib for 6 to 18 months and were then followed off drug for 6 months to check for delayed response and recurrence. High-throughput TCRbeta sequencing was used to examine T cell clonal expansion in alopecia areata in both the C3H/HeJ mouse model and human patients. In humans, TCRbeta sequencing was performed on scalp tissue and on sorted CD4+ and CD8+ peripheral blood T cells from healthy controls and from patients with patchy or totalis/universalis alopecia areata. Biopsies were taken from tofacitinib-treated patients at baseline and again at 4 and 24 weeks into treatment, and several of those patients also had a later scalp biopsy. Scalp clonality was compared among normal scalp (n=4), patchy alopecia areata scalp (n=8), and alopecia totalis/universalis scalp (n=8). The RNA source kit depended on sample type: the PAXgene miRNA kit for fixed scalp, the miRNeasy kit for PBMCs, and the RNeasy kit for mouse skin. Amplification of TCRbeta CDR3 regions was done by immunoSEQ multiplex PCR using 35 Vbeta forward primers and 13 Jbeta reverse primers. What the work shows at the level of the full study, not this receptor alone: Compared with mice, TCR sequences shared between patients were less clear, possibly partly because of HLA diversity across the patient population. Higher clonality and more expanded CD8+ clones were observed in lesional scalp than in normal scalp, particularly in alopecia totalis/universalis, a finding suggestive of antigenic drive. Resident alphabeta T cells in normal human skin are also sequenced, complicating scalp TCR repertoire analysis, unlike mouse skin dominated by gammadelta T cells.

The library was obtained by the immunoSEQ multiplex PCR assay. RNA was extracted from all samples and reverse transcribed into cDNA as template for TCR sequencing. SuperScript III was used for first-strand cDNA synthesis, primed with a 2:1 mix of oligo-dT and random hexamers. A synthetic immune receptor repertoire was used to assess amplification bias, and residual bias was removed computationally. Per the authors' processing: Raw reads were preprocessed to remove errors, and CDR3 was defined according to IMGT conventions as the region from the conserved cysteine to phenylalanine. Clonality was computed by normalizing Shannon entropy by log2 of the number of productive unique TCRs and subtracting the result from 1. Whether scalp clones were CD4 or CD8 was inferred by matching scalp TCRbeta sequences against CD4 and CD8 repertoires sorted from blood. Imported from immuneACCESS, the table was reduced by TCRdb to in-frame sequences with V and J called. These copies leave out some clones; in studies compared against another copy, an unresolved V gene accounts for under half, and the cause of the remainder is not known. The DNA was the basis for D and trimming; V, J and clone size are from that table. The sample table holds about 140,000 clones, of which roughly 53% were seen once. About 6% of the sample lies in the top ten.

Germline trimming: 4 bases from V, 4 bases from J; junction bases outside gene matches: 7. Looking up the germline V gene yields CDR1 SGHDT and CDR2 YYEEEE. From the cysteine up to the phenylalanine, the CDR3 has a length of 17 residues. Just CDR3 DNA is preserved here, 51 bases in frame from base 1. Sequenced material: CD4+ T cells sorted from blood, taken at week 0. The clonotype comes from a human donor with alopecia areata. The receptor chain draws on TRBV5-6 and TRBJ2-2; TRBD2 lines up with 13 middle nucleotides. The nucleotide sequence reads as follows: TGTGCCAGCAGCCACAGGGGACTAGCGGGGTCCACCGGGGAGCTGTTTTTT. It specifies CASSHRGLAGSTGELFF.